The 15 T cell receptor beta chains reported below all come from one sample, sequenced in a study of PD-1 and CTLA-4 blockade in melanoma. Repertoires were generated with immunoSEQ multiplex PCR, while TCRdb's copy carries only in-frame clones and drops some. The sample has 25,000 to 35,000 clones, 85% to 90% seen once; the top ten hold around 8.5%. Sample: CD8+ T cells from peripheral blood, taken before anti-PD-1 treatment. The receptors come from a human donor with melanoma.

The gene calls are TRBV6-5 and TRBJ1-2; 7 bases match TRBD1. This CDR3 spans 13 amino acids. The trim removed 4 bases at V and 6 bases at J, leaving 5 bases unmatched. CDR1 and CDR2 from the germline V gene are MNHEY and SVGAGI. The CDR3, as DNA: TGTGCCAGCAGTTTTACAGGGGCTAATGGCTACACCTTC. It is translated as CASSFTGANGYTF.

The CDR3 DNA is TGTGCCTGGAGTAGGGACACTTACACAGATACGCAGTATTTT. This gives the protein CAWSRDTYTDTQYF. J is TRBJ2-3 and V is TRBV30; maybe TRBD1 (6 bases). CDR3 length equals 14 residues. Germline assignment: CDR1 GTSNPN and CDR2 SVGIG (reference sequence). V dropped 2 bases and J dropped 2 bases, with 11 bases sitting between them.

This clone was observed once. V usage is TRBV11-3 and J usage is TRBJ1-1; D gene uncertain. The CDR3 is 13 residues long. The V and J ends lost 4 bases and 3 bases respectively, with 9 bases between them. In germline, CDR1 is SGHNT, CDR2 YENEEA. The CDR3 loop reads CASSSGSDTEAFF. Here the CDR3 DNA reads TGTGCCAGCAGCTCCGGGTCTGACACTGAAGCTTTCTTT. Drawing the rest from reference TRBV11-3 and TRBJ1-1, the complete variable domain is EAGVVQSPRYKIIEKKQPVAFWCNPISGHNTLYWYLQNLGQGPELLIRYENEEAVDDSQLPKDRFSAERLKGVDSTLKIQPAELGDSAVYLCASSSGSDTEAFFGQGTRLTVV.

The chain joins TRBV4-1 to TRBJ2-7; 9 positions agree with TRBD2. This CDR3 is built from 16 residues. Trimming removed 2 bases from V and 6 bases from J; junction bases left unmatched: 11. Germline values: CDR1 MGHRA, CDR2 YSYEKL. The CDR3 is CASSQTAGREGLEQYF. In nucleotides, the CDR3 is TGCGCCAGCAGCCAAACAGCCGGGCGGGAGGGCCTCGAGCAGTACTTC.

The chain uses TRBV5-6 and TRBJ2-3; 8 bases align to TRBD2. The CDR3 covers 16 residues. The V and J ends lost 0 bases and 0 bases, in that order; junction bases with no gene match: 3. Germline V gene sequence: CDR1 SGHDT, CDR2 YYEEEE. The DNA for the CDR3 is TGTGCCAGCAGCTTGGCTGCTAGCGGGAGCACAGATACGCAGTATTTT. Encoded protein: CASSLAASGSTDTQYF.

The chain combines TRBV24-1 with TRBJ1-1; 7 nucleotides line up with TRBD1. V gave up 4 bases and J gave up 12 bases; unmatched junction bases: 7. The length of the CDR3 is 12 residues. Germline V lookup: CDR1 KGHDR, CDR2 SFDVKD. The CDR3 is CATSERGGVTFF. DNA of the CDR3: TGTGCCACCAGTGAGAGAGGGGGCGTAACTTTCTTT.

Written as DNA, the CDR3 is TGTGCCAGCAGCTTAGCCCAGCATCGGGGTAATGAGCAGTTCTTC. Translated, it gives CASSLAQHRGNEQFF. The rearrangement links TRBV11-2 to TRBJ2-1; possibly TRBD2 for D (5 bases). Between the trimmed V and J ends, which lost 1 base and 7 bases, there was a span of 14 bases. The CDR3 sequence is 15 residues long. Germline-derived CDR1 and CDR2 are SGHAT and FQNNGV.

The chain joins TRBV7-9 to TRBJ2-5, with D perhaps TRBD2 (6 bases). There are 13 residues in the CDR3. V lost 5 bases and J 2 bases, leaving 9 bases between the germline ends. Germline CDR1 and CDR2: SEHNR and FQNEAQ (reference sequence). This CDR3 reads CASSGGAQETQYF. The CDR3 nucleotides read TGTGCCAGCAGCGGAGGGGCGCAAGAGACCCAGTACTTC.

CDR3 DNA: TGTGCCAGCAGTTTTCGCCCGGGCCGCACGTATTTTGGAAACACCATATATTTT. It encodes CASSFRPGRTYFGNTIYF. The J gene is TRBJ1-3, the V gene TRBV28; the D is unclear. The CDR3 is 18 amino acids. Germline V CDR1 and CDR2: MDHEN, SYDVKM. The V end lost 3 bases, the J end lost 3 bases, and 21 bases lay between the germline ends.

The chain joins TRBV28 to TRBJ2-7; D may correspond to TRBD1 or TRBD2 (6 bases each). Germline V gives CDR1 MDHEN, CDR2 SYDVKM. The CDR3 has 14 residues. Trimming removed 6 bases from V and 0 bases from J, with 12 bases in between. The CDR3 DNA reads TGTGCCAGCAGCCCTAGGGGGGCCTCCTACGAGCAGTACTTC. This codes for CASSPRGASYEQYF.

The rearrangement joins TRBV19 to TRBJ1-1; D remains unclear. The V gene lost 5 bases and the J gene lost 1 base, with 8 bases spanning the gap. The CDR3 totals 13 residues. The germline V gene encodes CDR1 LNHDA and CDR2 SQIVND (reference sequence). Here the CDR3 reads CASSPQENTEAFF. The CDR3 bases are TGTGCCAGTAGTCCTCAGGAGAACACTGAAGCTTTCTTT. The variable domain in full, completed from reference TRBV19 and TRBJ1-1, reads DGGITQSPKYLFRKEGQNVTLSCEQNLNHDAMYWYRQDPGQGLRLIYYSQIVNDFQKGDIAEGYSVSREKKESFPLTVTSAQKNPTAFYLCASSPQENTEAFFGQGTRLTVV.

This chain connects TRBV30 to TRBJ2-3; no reliable D call. CDR1 is GTSNPN and CDR2 is SVGIG in the germline V gene (reference sequence). The V and J ends lost 3 bases and 4 bases respectively, with 5 bases between them. The CDR3 has 11 residues. CDR3 bases: TGTGCCTGGAGCGGTCCAGATACGCAGTATTTT. Amino acids: CAWSGPDTQYF.

This chain uses TRBV7-2 with TRBJ2-7; tentative D call: TRBD2 (5 bases). Trimming removed 4 bases from V and 2 bases from J, with 9 bases in between. The CDR3 loop spans 13 amino acids. Germline V CDR1 and CDR2: SGHTA, FQGNSA. The chain's CDR3 is CASSSSEAYEQYF. In nucleotides, the CDR3 is TGTGCCAGCAGCTCCTCGGAGGCCTACGAGCAGTACTTC.

The chain links TRBV29-1 to TRBJ1-2; the match to TRBD1 covers 7 bases. The CDR3 has 13 amino acids. Germline trimming cut 4 bases from V and 7 bases from J; bases unmatched to any gene: 9. Germline assignment: CDR1 SQVTM and CDR2 ANQGSEA. The CDR3 loop reads CSVVRDRGPGYTF. CDR3 coding DNA: TGCAGCGTTGTCCGGGACAGAGGCCCTGGCTACACCTTC.

This chain links TRBV9 with TRBJ2-3, with D maybe TRBD2 (5 bases). This CDR3 has 15 residues. Germline assignment: CDR1 SGDLS and CDR2 YYNGEE. V was trimmed by 0 bases and J by 6 bases, leaving 14 bases between them. The CDR3 nucleotides are TGTGCCAGCAGCGTAGGAAGGACCCTAGCCGATACGCAGTATTTT. This gives the protein CASSVGRTLADTQYF.